This TCR beta chain was retrieved from a study of cytomegalovirus exposure and HLA in healthy donors. Study-wide findings and caveats: In an earlier analysis, most TCR beta V segments were productive about 87% or about 30% of the time. Equally common other TCR beta chains were less clonally expanded than HLA-associated ones, a later analysis found.

The CDR3 sequence is 13 residues long. Per the germline V gene, CDR1 is MNHNY and CDR2 is SVGAGI (reference sequence). Deletions cut 5 bases from V and 8 bases from J, with 15 bases between. Primers: 60 Vbeta forward and 13 Jbeta reverse. Data came from immunoSEQ multiplex PCR; TCRdb stores just in-frame clones and leaves some out. The repertoire consists of hundreds of thousands of clones, with about 75% occurring once and the leading ten covering about 2.2%. About this clone: The antigen is unknown.

V usage is TRBV6-6 and J usage is TRBJ1-2; the D is unclear. The sample was PBMCs. The TCR originated in a female donor in good health and CMV-seronegative. The CDR3 reads CASSALGMSGYTF. For the CDR3, the DNA is TGTGCCAGCAGTGCCCTCGGGATGAGCGGCTACACCTTC.